These T cell receptor beta chains were read from a single sample in a study of cytomegalovirus exposure and HLA in healthy donors. The repertoire was sequenced with immunoSEQ multiplex PCR; TCRdb's copy has only in-frame clones and lacks some. This table has 250,000 to 300,000 clones, 80% to 90% appearing once. Sequenced sample: PBMCs. These receptors were collected from a woman aged 18-29 years in good health and CMV-seronegative. Both conserved end residues are part of each CDR3. A D gene is named only where the DNA matches it firmly. Clone size is given for some rows only: seen once, a few or many times, or a class if the clone is expanded.

TRBD2 | TRBJ2-7 | . | TRBV10-3 | CAISSSGGVREQYF | TGTGCCATCAGTTCTAGCGGGGGGGTTCGCGAGCAGTACTTC
. | TRBJ2-5 | . | TRBV25-1 | CASSLNRLGTEAQYF | TGTGCCAGCAGTCTAAACCGTCTGGGGACTGAGGCCCAGTACTTC
. | TRBJ2-7 | . | TRBV13 | CASSPRGLSGAYEQYF | TGTGCCAGCAGCCCGCGTGGGTTGAGTGGAGCCTACGAGCAGTACTTC
TRBD2 | TRBJ2-1 | . | TRBV14 | CASSLRLAGGYSSYNEQFF | TGTGCCAGCAGCCTGCGACTAGCGGGAGGGTATAGCTCCTACAATGAGCAGTTCTTC
. | TRBJ1-3 | . | TRBV6-5 | CASSRQARSGNTIYF | TGTGCCAGCAGTAGACAGGCTCGCTCTGGAAACACCATATATTTT
TRBD1 | TRBJ1-6 | many | TRBV30 | CAWKLTGTNSPLHF | TGTGCCTGGAAATTGACAGGGACCAATTCACCCCTCCACTTT
TRBD2 | TRBJ2-7 | . | TRBV5-1 | CASSRSRDYSSYEQYF | TGCGCCAGCAGCCGAAGCCGGGACTATAGCTCCTACGAGCAGTACTTC
TRBD1 | TRBJ2-5 | once | TRBV5-4 | CASSFRGQGETQYF | TGTGCCAGCAGCTTTCGGGGACAGGGAGAGACCCAGTACTTC
TRBD1 | TRBJ1-2 | . | TRBV19 | CASRRTGIGYGYTF | TGTGCCAGTAGGCGGACAGGGATAGGCTATGGCTACACCTTC
. | TRBJ1-3 | . | TRBV11-3 | CASSSMGRRGNTIYF | TGTGCCAGCAGCTCGATGGGGCGTCGCGGAAACACCATATATTTT
. | TRBJ2-1 | . | TRBV30 | CAWSGVGERYNEQFF | TGTGCCTGGAGTGGGGTCGGGGAGAGGTACAATGAGCAGTTCTTC
TRBD1 | TRBJ1-2 | . | TRBV2 | CASRVQGNYGYTF | TGTGCCAGCAGGGTACAGGGGAACTATGGCTACACCTTC
TRBD1 | TRBJ2-7 | . | TRBV7-2 | CASHLSGQEDSYEQYF | TGTGCCAGTCACTTAAGTGGACAGGAGGACTCCTACGAGCAGTACTTC
. | TRBJ1-1 | . | TRBV9 | CASSVGGTTEAFF | TGTGCCAGCAGCGTTGGGGGCACCACTGAAGCTTTCTTT
. | TRBJ1-3 | . | TRBV9 | CASSVEGGSGNTIYF | TGTGCCAGCAGCGTAGAAGGGGGATCCGGAAACACCATATATTTT
TRBD1 | TRBJ2-2 | many | TRBV19 | CASSMETGVPGELFF | TGTGCCAGTAGTATGGAGACAGGGGTACCCGGGGAGCTGTTTTTT
. | TRBJ2-7 | . | TRBV5-4 | CASSLAGLSDEQYF | TGTGCCAGCAGCTTGGCCGGACTCTCGGACGAGCAGTACTTC
. | TRBJ1-2 | . | TRBV30 | CAWSVGGGYTF | TGTGCCTGGAGTGTAGGGGGTGGCTACACCTTC
. | TRBJ1-2 | once | TRBV4-1 | CASSPGTRDGYTF | TGCGCCAGCAGCCCGGGGACAAGAGATGGCTACACCTTC
. | TRBJ2-1 | . | TRBV6-5 | CASSSAAYNEQFF | TGTGCCAGCAGTTCTGCGGCCTACAATGAGCAGTTCTTC
TRBD2 | TRBJ2-3 | . | TRBV27 | CASSFGLAPGTQYF | TGTGCCAGCAGTTTTGGACTAGCCCCAGGTACGCAGTATTTT
TRBD1 | TRBJ1-5 | . | TRBV10-3 | CASKGSRGLSNQPQHF | TGTGCCTCGAAAGGATCAAGGGGGCTGAGCAATCAGCCCCAGCATTTT
. | TRBJ1-6 | few | TRBV2 | CASSETGRRNSPLHF | TGTGCCAGCAGTGAAACAGGTCGGCGTAATTCACCCCTCCACTTT